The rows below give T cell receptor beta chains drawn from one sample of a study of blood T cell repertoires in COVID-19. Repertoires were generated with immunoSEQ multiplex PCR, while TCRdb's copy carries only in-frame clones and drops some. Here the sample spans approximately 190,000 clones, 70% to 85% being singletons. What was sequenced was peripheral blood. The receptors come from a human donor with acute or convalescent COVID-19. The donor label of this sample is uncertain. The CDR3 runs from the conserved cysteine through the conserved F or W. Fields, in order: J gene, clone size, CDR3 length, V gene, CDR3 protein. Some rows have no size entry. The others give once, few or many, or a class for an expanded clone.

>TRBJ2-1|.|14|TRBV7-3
CASSLRPSYNEQFF
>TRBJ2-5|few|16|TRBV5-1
CATSRGLGLAGETQYF
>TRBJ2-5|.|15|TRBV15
CATSSRSGGRETQYF
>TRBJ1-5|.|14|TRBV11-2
CASSLDRGNQPQHF
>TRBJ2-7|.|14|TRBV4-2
CASSQEGSRYEQYF
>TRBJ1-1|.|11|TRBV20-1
CSASDITEAFF
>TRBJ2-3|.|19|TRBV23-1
CASSSAGTSGRAGPDTQYF
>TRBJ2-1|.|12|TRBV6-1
CASSDRQAGQFF
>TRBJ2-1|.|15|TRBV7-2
CASKIIAGVGNEQFF
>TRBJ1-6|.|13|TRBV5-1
CASSSGGGSPLHF
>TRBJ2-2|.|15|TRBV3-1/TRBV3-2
CASSHPGGFIGELFF
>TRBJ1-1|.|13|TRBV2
CASSRQGDTEAFF
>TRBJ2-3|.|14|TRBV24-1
CATSETRFTDTQYF
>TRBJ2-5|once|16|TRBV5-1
CASSLGGLAGVETQYF
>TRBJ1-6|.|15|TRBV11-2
CASSLQDRANSPLHF
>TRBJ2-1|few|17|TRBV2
CASWGTSRISSYNEQFF
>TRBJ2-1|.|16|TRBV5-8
CASSRRTGGSYNEQFF
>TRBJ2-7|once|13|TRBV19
CASSIGSRYEQYF
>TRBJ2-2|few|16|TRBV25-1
CASRGTSGRDTGELFF
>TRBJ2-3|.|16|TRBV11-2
CASSLSRRGSTDTQYF
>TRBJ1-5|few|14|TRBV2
CASSETGSNQPQHF
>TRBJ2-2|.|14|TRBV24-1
CATKTGSITGELFF
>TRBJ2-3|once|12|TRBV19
CASNRGTDTQYF
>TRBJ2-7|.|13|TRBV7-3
CASSVRDRDEQYF
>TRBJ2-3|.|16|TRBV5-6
CASSSLGSGSTDTQYF
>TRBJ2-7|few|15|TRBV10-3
CAISESPSRAGEQYF
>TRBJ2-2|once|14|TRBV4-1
CASSQRLNTGELFF
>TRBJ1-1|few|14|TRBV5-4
CASSLGQGRGEAFF
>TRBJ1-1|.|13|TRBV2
CASSGDRGTEAFF
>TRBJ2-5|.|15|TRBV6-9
CASSLGVLAEETQYF
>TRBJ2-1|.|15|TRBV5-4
CASSSGTTSYNEQFF
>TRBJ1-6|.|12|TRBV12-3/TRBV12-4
CASSLGRSPLHF